This T cell receptor (beta chain) was found in a study of CD8+ T cells in alopecia areata. The length of the CDR3 is 12 residues. The V end lost 2 bases, the J end lost 2 bases, and 4 bases lay between the germline ends. Germline-derived CDR1 and CDR2 are MDHEN and SYDVKM. Samples from alopecia areata patients were lesional scalp punch biopsies and peripheral blood. It was cDNA, reverse transcribed from extracted RNA, that served as the sequencing template. The method was immunoSEQ multiplex PCR; TCRdb's version includes in-frame clones alone and lacks a portion of them. Found here are 65,000 to 95,000 clones, around 54% of them singletons; the top ten hold around 5%.

This chain joins TRBV28 and TRBJ2-7; D is unresolved. The sample consisted of NKG2D-high CD8+ T cells sorted from blood. This clonotype was obtained from a human donor with alopecia areata. CDR3 sequence: CASSLGTYEQYF. In DNA form, the CDR3 reads TGTGCCAGCAGTTTAGGGACCTACGAGCAGTACTTC.